This T cell receptor beta chain was identified during a study of cytomegalovirus exposure and HLA in healthy donors. Only one count was recorded for this clone. The PCR used 60 Vbeta and 13 Jbeta primers. Clones were sequenced by immunoSEQ multiplex PCR, and TCRdb holds only the in-frame ones, with some missing. This repertoire shows some 120,000 clones, roughly 82% found once; its top ten account for roughly 4%. Germline V gene data show CDR1 as LNHDA and CDR2 as SQIVND (reference sequence). There are 13 residues in the CDR3. Trimming took 5 bases from V and 7 from J, leaving 14 bases between them. The V and J genes are TRBV19 and TRBJ1-2; TRBD1 might be the D (6 bases). The sequenced material came from PBMCs. The receptor was isolated from a human donor in good health. The CDR3 nucleotides read TGTGCCAGTAGTTTCAACACAGGGAGTGGCTACACCTTC. This codes for CASSFNTGSGYTF.